Reported below is one T cell receptor (beta chain). The antigen is not known. This sample stems from a study of cytomegalovirus exposure and HLA in healthy donors. Study-level findings and limits: By a later analysis, the bulk of CMV-associated TCR beta chains appeared HLA-restricted. Cytomegalovirus association was assigned to about 150 TCR beta chains. Accurate HLA-A and HLA-B prediction from TCR beta sequences was reported for most subjects. TCR beta sequences numbering fewer than 20,000 were associated with HLA alleles at 0.05 false discovery rate in a later analysis.

Vbeta (60) and Jbeta (13) primers were used in the PCR. Profiling relied on immunoSEQ multiplex PCR, and the TCRdb table lists in-frame clones only, not all of them. The table for this sample gives 130,000 or so clones. Per germline, CDR1 LGHNA and CDR2 YSLEER. The CDR3 is 15 residues long. J was trimmed by 7 bases and V by 4 bases; bases with no gene match: 11. The V call is TRBV4-3, the J call TRBJ2-5, with 8 bases identical to TRBD1. Sequenced input: PBMCs. This TCR was sampled from a woman in her 40s in good health and CMV-seronegative. Here the CDR3 reads CASSLGEQGGWTQYF. The CDR3 region has the DNA TGCGCCAGCAGCCTTGGGGAACAGGGGGGCTGGACCCAGTACTTC.